The clone carrying this T cell receptor beta chain was found a few times. Its antigen is unknown. CDR3 length equals 17 residues. Germline values: CDR1 MGHRA, CDR2 YSYEKL. V was trimmed by 4 bases and J by 1 base, leaving 19 bases between them. Time point given: persistent/refractory GD, antithyroid drugs over 5 years with positive TRAb. Making the TCR library involved RNA that had been extracted from PBMCs. The sample comes from a study of regulatory T cells in long-lasting Graves disease. The study, taken as a whole, reports: It was possible that the small sample size reduced accuracy. The researchers studied only peripheral blood, not thyroid tissue.

Both iRepertoire HTBI primers and Arm-PCR of CDR3 regions were used to build the TCR beta libraries. Original handling: Throughout the samples, researchers identified fewer than 80 TRBV and some 13 TRBJ segments. TCRdb re-called the multiplex PCR reads through MiXCR, storing one row per CDR3 protein. The authors' filters were not applied to this entry. The sample consists of 400,000 to 500,000 distinct CDR3 sequences, roughly a fifth of them appearing once. This specimen consisted of peripheral blood mononuclear cells (PBMCs), obtained when the disease was refractory, from a patient treated with antithyroid drugs. The chain couples TRBV4-1 to TRBJ1-1, with a possible D match to TRBD1 (6 bases). The receptor was isolated from a female donor with Graves disease. The CDR3 reads CASSPTSRGHWNTEAFF. CDR3 nucleotides: TGCGCCAGCAGCCCGACCTCTAGGGGACACTGGAACACTGAAGCTTTCTTT.